A selection of T cell receptor beta chains follows, all from one sample in a study of blood T cells in healthy people across ages. One entry per CDR3 protein results from TCRdb running MiXCR on the 5' RACE reads. Of roughly 800,000 distinct CDR3 sequences listed, 20% to 25% are singletons. In addition, the sample was reused for a study of T cells of mothers and their children.

Sequences were obtained from blood. Source of these receptors: a boy younger than 18 in good health. CDR3s include the opening cysteine and the closing phenylalanine or tryptophan. A D gene is named only where the DNA matches it firmly. Only some rows state a clone size, as once, few, many or a class for expanded clones.

clone size,J gene,D gene,V gene,CDR3 DNA,CDR3 protein
NA,TRBJ2-1,TRBD2,TRBV7-2,TGTGCCAGCAGCTACTGGGGCGGGGGTCGGGATGAGCAGTTCTTC,CASSYWGGGRDEQFF
NA,TRBJ2-3,NA,TRBV12-3/TRBV12-4,TGTGCCAGCAGCCCTGGTGTGTGGTCCGCAGATACGCAGTATTTT,CASSPGVWSADTQYF
many,TRBJ2-5,NA,TRBV15,TGTGCCACCAGCAGAGATAGGGAAGAGACCCAGTACTTC,CATSRDREETQYF
NA,TRBJ2-3,TRBD2,TRBV6-2/TRBV6-3,TGTGCCAGCAGTTACGCTACTAGCGGGGTCACAGATACGCAGTATTTT,CASSYATSGVTDTQYF
few,TRBJ2-5,NA,TRBV29-1,TGCAGCGGTCAGACTTCGAACCAAGAGACCCAGTACTTC,CSGQTSNQETQYF
NA,TRBJ2-6,TRBD1,TRBV2,TGTGCCAGCAGAACGGACAGGGGCGCCTCTGGGGCCAACGTCCTGACTTTC,CASRTDRGASGANVLTF
NA,TRBJ1-1,NA,TRBV2,TGTGCCAGCAGTCCTCGGACAGTCCTGAACACTGAAGCTTTCTTT,CASSPRTVLNTEAFF
few,TRBJ2-4,TRBD1,TRBV6-5,TGTGCCAGCAGTTGGGTGACAGGGGGCGATTTACCCAAAAACATTCAGTACTTC,CASSWVTGGDLPKNIQYF
many,TRBJ2-1,TRBD2,TRBV4-1,TGCGCCAGCAGGACTGCCAGCGGGAGCGCCAATGAGCAGTTCTTC,CASRTASGSANEQFF
NA,TRBJ1-1,TRBD1,TRBV12-3/TRBV12-4,TGTGCCAGCAACCTCCCGCCGGACAGGGTTAGTTATTGGTGCACTGAAGCTTTCTTT,CASNLPPDRVSYWCTEAFF
NA,TRBJ2-2,TRBD2,TRBV29-1,TGCAGCGTTGAACTCGCCAGCGGGGGGGCCACCGGGGAGCTGTTTTTT,CSVELASGGATGELFF
NA,TRBJ2-1,TRBD1,TRBV24-1,TGTGCCACCACAACAGGGAACAGGGGCGGGCGGCAGTTCTTC,CATTTGNRGGRQFF
few,TRBJ1-4,TRBD1,TRBV5-4,TGTGCCAGCAGCTTTATGGACAGGGATCTCGATGAAAAACTGTTTTTT,CASSFMDRDLDEKLFF
NA,TRBJ1-2,NA,TRBV7-3,TGTGCCAGCAGCCCAATGGATGGAGCTAATTTGGGCTACACCTTC,CASSPMDGANLGYTF
NA,TRBJ2-5,NA,TRBV3-1,TGTGCCAGCAGCCAAGCGAGAACAGGGCTCAGGGAGACCCAGTACTTC,CASSQARTGLRETQYF
few,TRBJ2-5,TRBD2,TRBV4-1,TGCGCCAGCAGCGTGACTAGCGGGAGAAAAGAGACCCAGTACTTC,CASSVTSGRKETQYF
few,TRBJ2-5,NA,TRBV2,TGTGCCAGCAGTCGCAAGGGAGACTCGTACCAAGAGACCCAGTACTTC,CASSRKGDSYQETQYF
NA,TRBJ2-5,TRBD1,TRBV5-6,TGTGCCAGCAGAACGACAGGGGCAGAGACCCAGTACTTC,CASRTTGAETQYF
NA,TRBJ2-1,NA,TRBV4-3,TGCGCCAGCAGCCAAGATGGCACGTACTCCTACAATGAGCAGTTCTTC,CASSQDGTYSYNEQFF
NA,TRBJ2-1,NA,TRBV4-2,TGTGCCAGCAGCCAAATCTTAGGCAAGGGGTACAATGAGCAGTTCTTC,CASSQILGKGYNEQFF
NA,TRBJ2-3,NA,TRBV28,TGTGCCAGCGCGCGGCTGACGCAGTATTTT,CASARLTQYF
few,TRBJ1-2,NA,TRBV10-3,TGTGCCATCAGTGAAGGGACTGTCTATGGCTACACCTTC,CAISEGTVYGYTF
few,TRBJ2-7,TRBD2,TRBV6-5,TGTGCCAGCAGTTACTCGAGTAGCGGGAGGGCTCGAACCCCCTACGAGCAGTACTTC,CASSYSSSGRARTPYEQYF
few,TRBJ2-1,TRBD2,TRBV6-2/TRBV6-3,TGTGCCAGCAGTTACTCTAGGACTAGCGGGACCAATGAGCAGTTCTTC,CASSYSRTSGTNEQFF
NA,TRBJ2-7,NA,TRBV5-1,TGCGCCAGCAGCCTAAGCCGGGACACGACCTACGAGCAGTACTTC,CASSLSRDTTYEQYF
NA,TRBJ2-7,NA,TRBV6-2/TRBV6-3,TGTGCCAGCAGTTCCCCTGTCCGGACAGAGACCTACGAGCAGTACTTC,CASSSPVRTETYEQYF
few,TRBJ2-1,TRBD1,TRBV3-1,TGTGCCAGCAGCCAAGATCTAGGACAGGGTTCGCCCTTC,CASSQDLGQGSPF
NA,TRBJ1-4,NA,TRBV25-1,TGTGCCAGCAGTTCATATGAAGATACAACTAATGAAAAACTGTTTTTT,CASSSYEDTTNEKLFF
NA,TRBJ1-2,NA,TRBV27,TGTGCCAGCAACCCGATTGACAGTAACTATGGCTACACCTTC,CASNPIDSNYGYTF
NA,TRBJ2-5,TRBD2,TRBV6-6,TGTGCCAGCAGGGGACTAGCGGGAGGTAGTGAGCAGTACTTC,CASRGLAGGSEQYF
few,TRBJ2-2,TRBD1,TRBV5-1,TGCGCCAGCAGCCAAAATCCGGGACAGGGGACCACCGGGGAGCTGTTTTTT,CASSQNPGQGTTGELFF
NA,TRBJ1-5,NA,TRBV20-1,TGCAGTGCTAGGGAATTGGACAATCAGCCCCAGCATTTT,CSARELDNQPQHF
NA,TRBJ1-2,TRBD1,TRBV9,TGTGCCAGCAGGGGGACAGGGCCCTATGGCTACACCTTC,CASRGTGPYGYTF
NA,TRBJ2-1,NA,TRBV27,TGTGCCACCTCCACCGCAGGGGATGAGCAGTTCTTC,CATSTAGDEQFF
few,TRBJ1-4,NA,TRBV20-1,TGCAGTGCTAGAGGCTCGGAACCAACTAATGAAAAACTGTTTTTT,CSARGSEPTNEKLFF
NA,TRBJ2-7,NA,TRBV9,TGTGCCAGCAGCGTAAGTGCGGGACGGGAGGAGCAGTACTTC,CASSVSAGREEQYF
NA,TRBJ2-3,NA,TRBV4-2,TGTGCCAGCAGCCAAGACGGAATTACGCAGTATTTT,CASSQDGITQYF
NA,TRBJ2-1,TRBD2,TRBV12-5,TGTGCTAGTGGTTTGGTAATAGAGGCGGGAGTGGACTACAATGAGCAGTTCTTC,CASGLVIEAGVDYNEQFF
many,TRBJ2-5,NA,TRBV28,TGTGCCAGCAGTTGGAGTGAGACCCAGTACTTC,CASSWSETQYF
few,TRBJ1-4,NA,TRBV7-9,TGTGCCAGCAGCTTAGACCGACGAGGGGTAATAGGGGAAAAACTGTTTTTT,CASSLDRRGVIGEKLFF
NA,TRBJ2-7,NA,TRBV20-1,TGCAGTGTTAACCAGAACTACCCCAGCTACGAGCAGTACTTC,CSVNQNYPSYEQYF
NA,TRBJ1-1,NA,TRBV6-5,TGTGCCAGCAGTCCCCTCCTAGGGGGAACTGAAGCTTTCTTT,CASSPLLGGTEAFF
NA,TRBJ2-1,NA,TRBV20-1,TGCAGTGCTAGAGCCCAAGGTAGCGGAGCCTACAATGAGCAGTTCTTC,CSARAQGSGAYNEQFF
NA,TRBJ1-1,NA,TRBV11-2,TGTGCCAGCAGCTTTTTCGCCGGAATTGAGGAAGCTTTCTTT,CASSFFAGIEEAFF
few,TRBJ1-2,NA,TRBV12-3/TRBV12-4,TGTGCCAGCAGTACAAAACTAGGCGGACCCTATGGCTACACCTTC,CASSTKLGGPYGYTF
few,TRBJ2-7,NA,TRBV5-1,TGCGCCAGCAGCCGAGACACCTTCACTTACTACGAGCAGTACTTC,CASSRDTFTYYEQYF
NA,TRBJ2-7,NA,TRBV15,TGTGCCACCAGCAGGACGGTAAGCTCCTACGAGCAGTACTTC,CATSRTVSSYEQYF
NA,TRBJ1-4,NA,TRBV30,TGTGCCTGGCGCATGAACGGGTATGAAAAACTGTTTTTT,CAWRMNGYEKLFF
few,TRBJ2-2,TRBD2,TRBV2,TGTGCCAGCAGAGTTACTAGCGGCACCGGGGAGCTGTTTTTT,CASRVTSGTGELFF
NA,TRBJ2-5,TRBD2,TRBV28,TGTGCCAGCAGTTTCTTCTTGGCTAGCGGGTTTCAAGAGACCCAGTACTTC,CASSFFLASGFQETQYF
NA,TRBJ2-1,NA,TRBV6-6,TGTGCCAGCAGTTACTCGGTGGCCTCCTACAATGAGCAGTTCTTC,CASSYSVASYNEQFF
NA,TRBJ2-5,NA,TRBV28,TGTGCCAGCAGTCTTCATCAACCGGGGGAAGAGACCCAGTACTTC,CASSLHQPGEETQYF
NA,TRBJ1-2,NA,TRBV7-9,TGTGCCAGCAGCTTTGGGCAGGGGCTGGAATATGGCTACACCTTC,CASSFGQGLEYGYTF
many,TRBJ2-1,TRBD2,TRBV12-3/TRBV12-4,TGTGCCAGCAGACCCGGGGGGACGAGCTCCTACAATGAGCAGTTCTTC,CASRPGGTSSYNEQFF
many,TRBJ2-7,NA,TRBV9,TGTGCCAGCAGCGTAGAGGCGGGATCCTACGAGCAGTACTTC,CASSVEAGSYEQYF
few,TRBJ1-2,NA,TRBV12-3/TRBV12-4,TGTGCCAGCAGTTTAGGGTGGGGCGACTATGGCTACACCTTC,CASSLGWGDYGYTF
NA,TRBJ2-3,NA,TRBV28,TGTGCCATCAGGCCTACCTCAGATACGCAGTATTTT,CAIRPTSDTQYF
NA,TRBJ1-2,NA,TRBV6-2/TRBV6-3,TGTGCCAGCAGTAGCACGGGAGCCCGGGTGACCTATGGCTACACCTTC,CASSSTGARVTYGYTF